A selection of T cell receptor beta chains follows, all from one sample in a study of OX40 agonist ivuxolimab in advanced cancers. Data came from immunoSEQ multiplex PCR; TCRdb stores just in-frame clones and leaves some out. Altogether some 15,000 clones are present, 70% to 75% being singletons, with the ten largest covering roughly 35%. Here the sequenced sample was CD4+ or CD8+ T cells sorted from blood, taken in a trial of the OX40 agonist ivuxolimab. The receptors shown here come from an adult with an advanced solid tumor such as melanoma, head and neck, liver or kidney cancer. Both conserved end residues are part of each CDR3. A D gene is named only where the DNA matches it firmly. Where a row states a size, it is once, few, many or the class of an expanded clone; other rows omit it.

D: -; V: TRBV14; J: TRBJ2-7; size: -; CDR3: CASSQEVGGYEQYF; DNA: TGTGCCAGCAGCCAAGAAGTCGGCGGGTACGAGCAGTACTTC
D: TRBD2; V: TRBV18; J: TRBJ2-7; size: -; CDR3: CASSPPPAGTYEQYF; DNA: TGTGCCAGCTCACCACCCCCAGCGGGAACCTACGAGCAGTACTTC
D: -; V: TRBV6-1; J: TRBJ1-4; size: -; CDR3: CASSEWMNEKLFF; DNA: TGTGCCAGCAGTGAATGGATGAATGAAAAACTGTTTTTT
D: -; V: TRBV2; J: TRBJ2-2; size: -; CDR3: CASSDPGGTGELFF; DNA: TGTGCCAGCAGTGATCCTGGGGGCACCGGGGAGCTGTTTTTT
D: -; V: TRBV14; J: TRBJ2-7; size: once; CDR3: CASSQVPQVGFFYEQYF; DNA: TGTGCCAGCAGCCAAGTACCCCAAGTTGGGTTTTTCTACGAGCAGTACTTC
D: -; V: TRBV29-1; J: TRBJ2-5; size: once; CDR3: CSVEFDEQRQETQYF; DNA: TGCAGCGTTGAGTTCGACGAACAGAGGCAAGAGACCCAGTACTTC
D: -; V: TRBV21-1; J: TRBJ2-7; size: -; CDR3: CASSKDPYSHSYEQYF; DNA: TGTGCCAGCAGCAAAGATCCCTATAGCCACTCCTACGAGCAGTACTTC
D: -; V: TRBV9; J: TRBJ2-4; size: -; CDR3: CASSGTVAKNIQYF; DNA: TGTGCCAGCAGCGGGACAGTAGCCAAAAACATTCAGTACTTC
D: -; V: TRBV11-3; J: TRBJ2-3; size: -; CDR3: CASSPMRGSTDTQYF; DNA: TGTGCCAGCAGCCCTATGCGCGGCTCCACAGATACGCAGTATTTT
D: TRBD1; V: TRBV4-3; J: TRBJ2-5; size: few; CDR3: CASSPGTGWLETQYF; DNA: TGCGCCAGCAGCCCGGGGACAGGGTGGTTGGAGACCCAGTACTTC
D: -; V: TRBV4-3; J: TRBJ2-2; size: -; CDR3: CASSQRQPGVDTGELFF; DNA: TGCGCCAGCAGCCAAAGACAGCCGGGAGTGGACACCGGGGAGCTGTTTTTT
D: TRBD1; V: TRBV27; J: TRBJ2-2; size: -; CDR3: CASSLTPDRGHTGELFF; DNA: TGTGCCAGCAGTTTAACCCCCGACAGGGGACACACCGGGGAGCTGTTTTTT
D: TRBD2; V: TRBV4-1; J: TRBJ2-5; size: -; CDR3: CASSHMPGLGKETQYF; DNA: TGCGCCAGCAGTCACATGCCGGGACTAGGGAAAGAGACCCAGTACTTC
D: -; V: TRBV28; J: TRBJ2-7; size: -; CDR3: CASGLYEQYF; DNA: TGTGCCAGCGGCCTCTACGAGCAGTACTTC
D: -; V: TRBV14; J: TRBJ2-7; size: -; CDR3: CASSQDLNRAPSEQYF; DNA: TGTGCCAGCAGCCAAGATTTAAACAGGGCCCCTTCCGAGCAGTACTTC
D: -; V: TRBV7-3; J: TRBJ2-1; size: -; CDR3: CASSPPGLGDYNEQFF; DNA: TGTGCCAGCAGCCCCCCCGGTCTAGGGGACTACAATGAGCAGTTCTTC
D: -; V: TRBV7-9; J: TRBJ1-5; size: -; CDR3: CASSAITGTFISNQPQHF; DNA: TGCGCCAGCAGTGCCATTACCGGGACGTTCATTAGCAATCAGCCCCAGCATTTT
D: TRBD1; V: TRBV6-1; J: TRBJ2-7; size: few; CDR3: CASSGRGQNYEQYF; DNA: TGTGCCAGCAGTGGCCGGGGACAGAACTACGAGCAGTACTTC
D: TRBD1; V: TRBV4-3; J: TRBJ2-7; size: -; CDR3: CASSQDIGTGGGEQYF; DNA: TGCGCCAGCAGCCAAGATATTGGGACAGGGGGCGGCGAGCAGTACTTC
D: TRBD1; V: TRBV12-5; J: TRBJ1-2; size: -; CDR3: CASGLPTPQQGTGYGYTF; DNA: TGTGCTAGTGGTTTGCCAACGCCCCAACAGGGGACGGGCTATGGCTACACCTTC
D: TRBD2; V: TRBV30; J: TRBJ2-1; size: -; CDR3: CAWSQAGGAIDNEQFF; DNA: TGTGCCTGGAGCCAAGCGGGAGGGGCGATCGACAATGAGCAGTTCTTC
D: TRBD2; V: TRBV4-3; J: TRBJ2-1; size: -; CDR3: CASSQDRATSGGGGNEQFF; DNA: TGCGCCAGCAGCCAAGATCGTGCGACTAGCGGAGGGGGGGGCAATGAGCAGTTCTTC
D: -; V: TRBV6-5; J: TRBJ2-3; size: -; CDR3: CASSYIDNTDTQYF; DNA: TGTGCCAGCAGTTACATAGATAACACAGATACGCAGTATTTT
D: -; V: TRBV27; J: TRBJ2-5; size: -; CDR3: CASSLWGTQETQYF; DNA: TGTGCCAGCAGTTTATGGGGGACGCAAGAGACCCAGTACTTC
D: -; V: TRBV4-3; J: TRBJ2-3; size: -; CDR3: CASSPQMGADTQYF; DNA: TGCGCCAGCAGCCCCCAAATGGGCGCAGATACGCAGTATTTT
D: TRBD1; V: TRBV4-1; J: TRBJ2-7; size: few; CDR3: CASSEGTVYEQYF; DNA: TGCGCCAGCAGCGAAGGGACAGTCTACGAGCAGTACTTC
D: TRBD1; V: TRBV5-1; J: TRBJ2-7; size: few; CDR3: CASSTRDRASFEQYF; DNA: TGCGCCAGCTCTACCCGGGACAGGGCGTCTTTCGAGCAGTACTTC
D: TRBD1; V: TRBV7-3; J: TRBJ1-2; size: once; CDR3: CASSLQGTGFGYTF; DNA: TGTGCCAGCAGCTTACAGGGGACAGGGTTTGGCTACACCTTC
D: -; V: TRBV7-9; J: TRBJ2-2; size: -; CDR3: CASSFILGGLTGELFF; DNA: TGTGCCAGCAGCTTTATATTAGGGGGGCTCACCGGGGAGCTGTTTTTT